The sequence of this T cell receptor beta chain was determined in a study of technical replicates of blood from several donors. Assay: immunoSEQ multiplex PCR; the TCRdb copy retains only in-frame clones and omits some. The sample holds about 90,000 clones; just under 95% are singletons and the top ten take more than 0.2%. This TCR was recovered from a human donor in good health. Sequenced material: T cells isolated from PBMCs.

The CDR3 is CASSSLQGPYYGYTF. The CDR3 nucleotides read TGTGCCAGCAGCTCCCTTCAGGGGCCCTACTATGGCTACACCTTC. The chain links TRBV14 to TRBJ1-2, with D maybe TRBD1 (6 bases). Germline CDR1 SGHDN, CDR2 FVKESK. This CDR3 is built from 15 residues. V was shortened by 5 bases and J by 3 bases, with 16 bases between the two germline ends.